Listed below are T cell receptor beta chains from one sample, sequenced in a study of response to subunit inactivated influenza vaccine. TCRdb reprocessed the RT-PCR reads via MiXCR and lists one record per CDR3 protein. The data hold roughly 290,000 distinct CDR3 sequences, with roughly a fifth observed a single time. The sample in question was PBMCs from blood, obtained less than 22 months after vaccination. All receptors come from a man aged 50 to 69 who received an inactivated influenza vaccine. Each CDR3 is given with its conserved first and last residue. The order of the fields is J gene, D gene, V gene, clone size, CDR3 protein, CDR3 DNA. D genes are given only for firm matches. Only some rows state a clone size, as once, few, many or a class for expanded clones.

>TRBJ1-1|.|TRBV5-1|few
CASSSHPGTSEAFF
TGCGCCAGCAGCTCCCACCCGGGAACAAGTGAAGCTTTCTTT
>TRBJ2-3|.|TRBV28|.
CASRETSVQDTQYF
TGTGCCAGCAGGGAAACATCCGTCCAGGATACGCAGTATTTT
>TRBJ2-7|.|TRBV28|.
CASSPNPQGSYEQYF
TGTGCCAGCAGTCCTAACCCACAGGGCTCCTACGAGCAGTACTTC
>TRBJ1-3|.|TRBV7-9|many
CASSSGLGRGNTIYF
TGTGCCAGCAGCTCGGGCCTGGGGCGGGGAAACACCATATATTTT
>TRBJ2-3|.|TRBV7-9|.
CASSLDVAWDTQYF
TGTGCCAGCAGCTTAGACGTGGCATGGGATACGCAGTATTTT
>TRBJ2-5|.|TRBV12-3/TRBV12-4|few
CASSPGHSSETQYF
TGTGCCAGCAGTCCAGGACACTCCTCGGAGACCCAGTACTTC
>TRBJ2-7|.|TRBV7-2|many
CASSYLRGGTYEQYF
TGTGCCAGCAGCTATCTAAGGGGGGGGACCTACGAGCAGTACTTC
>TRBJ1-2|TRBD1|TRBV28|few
CASKLRAQGYYGYTF
TGTGCCAGCAAACTACGGGCACAGGGGTACTATGGCTACACCTTC
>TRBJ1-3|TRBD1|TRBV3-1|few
CASSPDRSSGNTIYF
TGTGCCAGCAGCCCGGACAGGAGCTCTGGAAACACCATATATTTT
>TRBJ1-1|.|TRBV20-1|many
CSATQGNFNTEAFF
TGCAGTGCTACGCAGGGTAACTTCAACACTGAAGCTTTCTTT
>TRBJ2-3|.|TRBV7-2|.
CASSLSRGKFTQYF
TGTGCCAGCAGCTTAAGTAGGGGAAAGTTTACGCAGTATTTT
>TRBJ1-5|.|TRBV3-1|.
CASSQDYRGGNQPQHF
TGTGCCAGCAGCCAAGATTATCGAGGTGGCAATCAGCCCCAGCATTTT
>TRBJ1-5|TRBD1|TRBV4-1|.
CASSQEAQGASVGQPQHF
TGCGCCAGCAGCCAAGAAGCACAGGGGGCAAGTGTGGGTCAGCCCCAGCATTTT
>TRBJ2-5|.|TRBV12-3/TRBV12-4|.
CASSPQMLSQLQETQYF
TGTGCCAGCAGCCCGCAGATGTTAAGCCAGCTCCAAGAGACCCAGTACTTC
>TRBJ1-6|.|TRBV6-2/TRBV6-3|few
CATRFGGGSDSPLHF
TGTGCCACCCGATTCGGCGGGGGGAGTGATTCACCCCTCCACTTT
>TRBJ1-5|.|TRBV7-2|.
CASRRGSNQPQHF
TGTGCCAGCAGAAGGGGTAGCAATCAGCCCCAGCATTTT
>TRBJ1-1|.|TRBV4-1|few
CASSPAGRDNHPKF
TGCGCCAGCAGCCCAGCAGGGAGGGACAACCACCCGAAGTTT
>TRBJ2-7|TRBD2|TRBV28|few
CASSLGLAGVEQYF
TGTGCCAGCAGTTTGGGACTAGCGGGAGTCGAGCAGTACTTC
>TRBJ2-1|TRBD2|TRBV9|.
CASSPTSTSGNEQFF
TGTGCCAGCAGCCCCACGTCGACTAGCGGCAATGAGCAGTTCTTC
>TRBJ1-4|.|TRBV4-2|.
CASSQESGRGGEKLFF
TGTGCCAGCAGCCAAGAGAGCGGCAGGGGAGGGGAAAAACTGTTTTTT
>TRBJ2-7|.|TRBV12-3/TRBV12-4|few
CASSLGGPTYEQYF
TGTGCCAGCAGTTTAGGAGGACCTACCTACGAGCAGTACTTC
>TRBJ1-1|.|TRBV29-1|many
CSVEVNTNTEAFF
TGCAGCGTTGAAGTTAACACCAACACTGAAGCTTTCTTT
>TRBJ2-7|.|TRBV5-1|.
CASSLVGGNVYEQYF
TGCGCCAGCAGCTTGGTGGGGGGAAACGTCTACGAGCAGTACTTC
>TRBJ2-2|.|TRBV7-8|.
CASSLAGGQGGELFF
TGTGCCAGCAGCTTAGCCGGGGGGCAGGGCGGGGAGCTGTTTTTT
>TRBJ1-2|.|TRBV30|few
CAWSLRVDGYTF
TGTGCCTGGAGTCTAAGGGTTGATGGCTACACCTTC
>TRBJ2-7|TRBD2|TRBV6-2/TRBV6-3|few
CASSLPSGTSGGISYEQYF
TGTGCCAGCTCGCTCCCTTCCGGGACTAGCGGGGGGATCTCCTACGAGCAGTACTTC
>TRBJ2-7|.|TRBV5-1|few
CASTPPGRSNLEQYF
TGCGCCAGCACACCCCCGGGACGGTCGAATCTCGAGCAGTACTTC
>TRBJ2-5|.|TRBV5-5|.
CASSLRVRGKETQYF
TGTGCCAGCAGCTTGAGAGTTCGGGGGAAAGAGACCCAGTACTTC
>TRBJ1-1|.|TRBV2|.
CASTKKTGSNTEAFF
TGTGCCAGCACGAAGAAAACAGGCTCGAACACTGAAGCTTTCTTT
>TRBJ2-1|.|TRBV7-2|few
CASSLAGSYYNEQFF
TGTGCCAGCAGCTTGGCGGGATCGTATTACAATGAGCAGTTCTTC
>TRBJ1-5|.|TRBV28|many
CASTRREVGQPQHF
TGTGCCAGCACCCGCAGGGAAGTAGGCCAGCCCCAGCATTTT
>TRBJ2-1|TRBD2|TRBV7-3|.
CASSLTGTSGSDEQFF
TGTGCCAGCAGCTTAACCGGGACTAGCGGGTCGGATGAGCAGTTCTTC
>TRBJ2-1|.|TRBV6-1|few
CASSTGAGRGNEQFF
TGTGCCAGCAGTACGGGGGCGGGGAGGGGGAATGAGCAGTTCTTC
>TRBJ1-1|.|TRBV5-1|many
CASSLSTGLTEAFF
TGCGCCAGCAGCTTGTCTACAGGGTTGACTGAAGCTTTCTTT
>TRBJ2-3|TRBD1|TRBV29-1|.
CSVLTGASTDTQYF
TGCAGCGTTCTAACAGGGGCAAGCACAGATACGCAGTATTTT
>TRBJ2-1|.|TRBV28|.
CASSLFGLSRKAHNEQFF
TGTGCCAGCAGTTTGTTTGGACTGTCGAGGAAGGCCCACAATGAGCAGTTCTTC
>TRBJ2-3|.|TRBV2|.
CASSLGLAEADTQYF
TGTGCCAGCAGTTTAGGGCTAGCTGAGGCAGATACGCAGTATTTT
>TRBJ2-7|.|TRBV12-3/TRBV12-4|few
CASSSAWEQYF
TGTGCCAGCAGTTCCGCTTGGGAGCAGTACTTC
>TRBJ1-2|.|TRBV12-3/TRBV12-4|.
CASSTGGTSSYGYTF
TGTGCCAGCAGTACCGGTGGCACAAGCAGCTACGGCTACACCTTC
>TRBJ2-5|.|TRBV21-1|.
CASSKENREGETQYF
TGTGCCAGCAGCAAAGAGAACAGGGAGGGAGAGACCCAGTACTTC
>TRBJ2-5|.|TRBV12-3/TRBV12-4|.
CASSLRSAQETQYF
TGTGCCAGCAGTTTGCGGAGCGCTCAAGAGACCCAGTACTTC
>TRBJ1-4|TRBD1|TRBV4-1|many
CASSLDRVGGEKLFF
TGCGCCAGCAGCCTAGACAGGGTAGGGGGGGAAAAACTGTTTTTT
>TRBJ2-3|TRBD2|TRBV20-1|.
CSAGSPLAGDSTDTQYF
TGCAGTGCTGGGTCCCCACTAGCGGGAGATAGCACAGATACGCAGTATTTT
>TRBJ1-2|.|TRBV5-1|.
CASSPEGANYGYTF
TGCGCCAGCAGCCCGGAGGGGGCTAACTATGGCTACACCTTC
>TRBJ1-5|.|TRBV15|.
CATSKISSAGVFGNQPQHF
TGTGCCACCAGCAAGATAAGCTCCGCCGGAGTCTTTGGAAATCAGCCCCAGCATTTT
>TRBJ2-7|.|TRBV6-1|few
CASSERDAIGGEQYF
TGTGCCAGCAGTGAAAGGGACGCCATAGGGGGCGAGCAGTACTTC
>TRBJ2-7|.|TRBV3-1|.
CASSQGRQGFSYEQYF
TGTGCCAGCAGCCAAGGACGTCAGGGCTTCTCCTACGAGCAGTACTTC
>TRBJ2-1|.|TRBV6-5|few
CASSCLRFLDFIEQFF
TGTGCCAGCAGTTGTCTTAGGTTCCTAGATTTCATTGAGCAGTTCTTC
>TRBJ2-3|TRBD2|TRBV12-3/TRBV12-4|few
CASSGTSGAPDTQYF
TGTGCCAGCAGTGGAACTAGCGGAGCCCCCGATACGCAGTATTTT
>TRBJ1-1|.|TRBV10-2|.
CASSLPKDINQNTEAFF
TGCGCCAGCTCCCTGCCAAAAGATATCAACCAGAACACTGAAGCTTTCTTT
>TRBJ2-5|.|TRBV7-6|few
CASSLEEGYETQYF
TGTGCCAGCAGCTTAGAGGAAGGGTACGAGACCCAGTACTTC
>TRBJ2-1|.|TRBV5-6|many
CASSLVYKRDEQFF
TGTGCCAGCAGCTTGGTCTACAAGCGCGATGAGCAGTTCTTC
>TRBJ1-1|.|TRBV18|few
CASSPPGVSGPDWDTEAFF
TGTGCCAGCTCACCACCGGGTGTGTCGGGTCCCGACTGGGACACTGAAGCTTTCTTT
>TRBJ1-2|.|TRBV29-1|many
CSVEARQNYGYTF
TGCAGCGTTGAAGCTCGGCAGAACTATGGCTACACCTTC